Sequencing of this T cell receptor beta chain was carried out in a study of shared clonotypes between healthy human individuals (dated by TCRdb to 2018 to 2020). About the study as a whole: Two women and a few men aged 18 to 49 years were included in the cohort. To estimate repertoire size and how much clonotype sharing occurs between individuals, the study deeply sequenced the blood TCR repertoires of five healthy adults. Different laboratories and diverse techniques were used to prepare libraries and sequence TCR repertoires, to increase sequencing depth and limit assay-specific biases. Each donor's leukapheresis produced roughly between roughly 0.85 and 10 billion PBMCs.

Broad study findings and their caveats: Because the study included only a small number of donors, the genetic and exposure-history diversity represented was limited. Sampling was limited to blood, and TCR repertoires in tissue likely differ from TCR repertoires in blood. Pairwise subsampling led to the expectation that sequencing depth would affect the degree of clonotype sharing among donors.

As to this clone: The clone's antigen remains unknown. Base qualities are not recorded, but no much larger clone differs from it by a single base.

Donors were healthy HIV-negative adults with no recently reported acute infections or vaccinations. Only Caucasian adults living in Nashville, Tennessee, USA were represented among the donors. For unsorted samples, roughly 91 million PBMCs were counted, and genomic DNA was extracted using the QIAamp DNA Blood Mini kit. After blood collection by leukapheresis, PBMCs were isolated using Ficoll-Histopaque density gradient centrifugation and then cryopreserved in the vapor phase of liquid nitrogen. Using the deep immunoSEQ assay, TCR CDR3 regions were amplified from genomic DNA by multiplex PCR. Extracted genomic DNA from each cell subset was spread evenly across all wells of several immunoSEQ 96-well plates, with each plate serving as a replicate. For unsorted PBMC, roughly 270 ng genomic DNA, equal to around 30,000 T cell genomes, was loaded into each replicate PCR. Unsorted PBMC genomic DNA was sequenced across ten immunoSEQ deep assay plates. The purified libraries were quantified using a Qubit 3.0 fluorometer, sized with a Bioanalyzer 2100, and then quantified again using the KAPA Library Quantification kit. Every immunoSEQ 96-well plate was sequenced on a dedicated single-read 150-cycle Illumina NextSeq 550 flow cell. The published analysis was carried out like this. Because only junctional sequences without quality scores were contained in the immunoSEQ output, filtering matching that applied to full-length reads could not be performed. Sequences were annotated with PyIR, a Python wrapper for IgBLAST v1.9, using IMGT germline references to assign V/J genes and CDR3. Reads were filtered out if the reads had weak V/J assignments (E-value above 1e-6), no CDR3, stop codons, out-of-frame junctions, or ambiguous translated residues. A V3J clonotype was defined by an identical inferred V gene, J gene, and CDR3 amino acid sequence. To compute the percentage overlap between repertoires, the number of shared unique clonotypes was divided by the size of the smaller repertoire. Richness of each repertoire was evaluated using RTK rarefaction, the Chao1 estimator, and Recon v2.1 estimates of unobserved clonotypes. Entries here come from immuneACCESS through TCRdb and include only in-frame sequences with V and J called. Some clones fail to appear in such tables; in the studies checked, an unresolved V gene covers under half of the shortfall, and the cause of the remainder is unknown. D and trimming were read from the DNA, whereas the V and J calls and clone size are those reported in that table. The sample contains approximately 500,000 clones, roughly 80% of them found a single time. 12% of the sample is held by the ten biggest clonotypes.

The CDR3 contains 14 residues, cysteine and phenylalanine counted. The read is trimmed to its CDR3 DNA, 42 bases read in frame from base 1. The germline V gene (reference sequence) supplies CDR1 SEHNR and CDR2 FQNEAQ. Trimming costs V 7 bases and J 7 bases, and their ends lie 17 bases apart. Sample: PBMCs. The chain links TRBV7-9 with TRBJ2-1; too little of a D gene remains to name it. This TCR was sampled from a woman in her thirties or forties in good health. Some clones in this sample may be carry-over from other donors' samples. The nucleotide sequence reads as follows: TGTGCCAGCACCCTTGCACATCTTATAAATGAGCAGTTCTTC. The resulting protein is CASTLAHLINEQFF.